This is a list of T cell receptor beta chains from one sample in a study of T cell repertoires in cytomegalovirus infection. Each CDR3 protein gets one entry after TCRdb re-called the reads with MiXCR. The repertoire holds 500,000 or so distinct CDR3 sequences, 16% seen once, with 20% to 30% in the top ten. The sequenced sample consisted of CD8+ T cells from PBMCs. The origin of the receptors is a human donor in good health (CMV status not recorded). Some clones in this sample may be carry-over from other donors' samples. Each CDR3 is given with its conserved first and last residue. Fields, in order: J gene, V gene, CDR3 length, D gene, clone size, CDR3 DNA, CDR3 protein. The D gene is left open where the match is weak. Size is stated for part of the rows, as once, few or many counts, or as a class when the clone is expanded.

TRBJ2-5 TRBV27 13 . . TGTGCCAGCAGTCCCTCGTCTCGTGGGACCCAGTACTTC CASSPSSRGTQYF
TRBJ2-1 TRBV2 15 TRBD1 few TGTGCCAGCAACCCCGCGGGACAGGGGTTTTTTGAGCAGTTCTTC CASNPAGQGFFEQFF
TRBJ1-2 TRBV5-4 15 . . TGTGCCAGCAGCTTGGCAGGCGACTTAAACTATGGCTACACCTTC CASSLAGDLNYGYTF
TRBJ1-5 TRBV27 14 TRBD1 few TGTGCCAGCTCGGACAGGGGGGCGAATCAGCCCCAGCATTTT CASSDRGANQPQHF
TRBJ1-6 TRBV9 14 TRBD1 few TGTGCCAGCAGCGTAGACAGGGGTAATTCACCCCTCCACTTT CASSVDRGNSPLHF
TRBJ2-1 TRBV12-3/TRBV12-4 15 . few TGTGCCAGCAGCTCGACTGGCTCTCGAGACAATGAGCAGTTCTTC CASSSTGSRDNEQFF
TRBJ1-3 TRBV20-1 16 . . TGCAGTGCTAGGGCGGGACGGGGCTTCTCTGGAAACACCATATATTTT CSARAGRGFSGNTIYF
TRBJ1-3 TRBV7-6 20 TRBD1 many TGTGCCAGCAGCTACCCCTCCGGGACAGGGGAGGGGACCTCTGGAAACACCATATATTTT CASSYPSGTGEGTSGNTIYF
TRBJ1-1 TRBV27 16 . many TGTGCCAGCAGTTTTGACCGGGGGCAAACGAACACTGAAGCTTTCTTT CASSFDRGQTNTEAFF
TRBJ1-2 TRBV7-2 14 . many TGTGCCAGCAGCTCCATTCCGGGGAATTATGGCTACACCTTC CASSSIPGNYGYTF
TRBJ1-5 TRBV15 14 . . TGTGCCACCAGCGGGCGGGGGAGCAATCAGCCCCAGCATTTT CATSGRGSNQPQHF
TRBJ1-6 TRBV6-4 17 TRBD1 . TGTGCCAGCAATACAGGGGCCCCCAGCTCCTATAATTCACCCCTCCACTTT CASNTGAPSSYNSPLHF
TRBJ2-7 TRBV23-1 23 TRBD2 few TGCGCCAGCAGTCAATCACACCCGACCTGGACTAGCGGGAGGAATGGGAGCTCCTACGAGCAGTACTTC CASSQSHPTWTSGRNGSSYEQYF
TRBJ1-5 TRBV11-3 12 . . TGTGCCAGGGGGGTAAGCAATCAGCCCCAGCATTTT CARGVSNQPQHF
TRBJ2-1 TRBV5-6 14 TRBD2 few TGTGCCAGCAGCTCCTTGGCGGGAGGGAGTGAGCAGTTCTTC CASSSLAGGSEQFF
TRBJ2-3 TRBV14 14 . few TGTGCCAGCAGCCAAGAAGCGTTCGCGGATACGCAGTATTTT CASSQEAFADTQYF
TRBJ2-4 TRBV7-9 18 TRBD2 . TGTGCCAGCAGTCGGCTAGCGGGAGGCTTAACCCGGGGAAACATTCAGTACTTC CASSRLAGGLTRGNIQYF
TRBJ1-5 TRBV14 15 . . TGTGCCAGCAGCCAAGAAAGGATCGTGCGTCAGCCCCAGCATTTT CASSQERIVRQPQHF
TRBJ2-7 TRBV19 13 TRBD1 . TGTGCCAGTAGTACACAGGGGGCGAACGAGCAGTACTTC CASSTQGANEQYF
TRBJ1-5 TRBV7-9 15 TRBD1 many TGTGCCAGCAGCTTAGTCGGGACAGGGCCTCAGCCCCAGCATTTT CASSLVGTGPQPQHF
TRBJ2-1 TRBV7-9 14 . many TGTGCCAGCAGCTTAGCGATAGGGGACAATGAGCAGTTCTTC CASSLAIGDNEQFF
TRBJ2-5 TRBV28 17 TRBD2 . TGTGCCAGCAGTCCTAAAGAACTAGCGGGCCGGGGGGAGACCCAGTACTTC CASSPKELAGRGETQYF
TRBJ1-1 TRBV10-1 13 TRBD1 few TGCGCCAGCAGTGAGCCCGGACAGGGCGAAGCTTTCTTT CASSEPGQGEAFF
TRBJ2-7 TRBV7-6 15 . many TGTGCCAGCAGCTTAGGGGCCGGGGCGGCCTACGAGCAGTACTTC CASSLGAGAAYEQYF
TRBJ2-1 TRBV12-3/TRBV12-4 13 . many TGTGCCAGCAGTTTCCGATCCCACAATGAGCAGTTCTTC CASSFRSHNEQFF
TRBJ2-7 TRBV7-9 17 . many TGTGCCAGCAGCTTCCCACGACAGGCCCGCTTCTCCTACGAGCAGTACTTC CASSFPRQARFSYEQYF
TRBJ1-2 TRBV11-1 13 . many TGTGCCAGCAGCCAGGGACGGAACTATGGCTACACCTTC CASSQGRNYGYTF
TRBJ1-1 TRBV18 16 . few TGTGCCAGCTCACGGGAAGTCTCGCGCGGGAACACTGAAGCTTTCTTT CASSREVSRGNTEAFF
TRBJ2-5 TRBV6-5 17 TRBD2 . TGTGCCAGCAGTCCAACCGGGACTAGCGGGACTAAAGAGACCCAGTACTTC CASSPTGTSGTKETQYF
TRBJ2-7 TRBV19 15 TRBD2 . TGTGCCAGTAGTAGGCTTCGGGGGGACTCCTACGAGCAGTACTTC CASSRLRGDSYEQYF
TRBJ2-1 TRBV7-3 17 TRBD2 few TGTGCCAGCAGCTTAAATCCGCGGGGGGTCATAAACAATGAGCAGTTCTTC CASSLNPRGVINNEQFF
TRBJ1-1 TRBV25-1 15 . . TGTGCCAGCAGTGAATCGGGGGTGGAGAACACTGAAGCTTTCTTT CASSESGVENTEAFF
TRBJ1-1 TRBV5-1 15 . . TGCGCCAGCAGCCCGAGTCGCCCAGGGAACACTGAAGCTTTCTTT CASSPSRPGNTEAFF
TRBJ2-7 TRBV6-1 15 TRBD2 many TGTGCCAGCAGTTCCCTTAGCGGGGGGGCCGAAGAGCAGTACTTC CASSSLSGGAEEQYF
TRBJ2-1 TRBV11-2 17 TRBD1 many TGTGCCAGCAGCTTAGATCCTATACAGGGGGCGCGACATGAGCAGTTCTTC CASSLDPIQGARHEQFF
TRBJ1-1 TRBV6-5 15 . many TGTGCCAGCAGTTACTCTGGGGACCTGAACACTGAAGCTTTCTTT CASSYSGDLNTEAFF
TRBJ2-3 TRBV14 16 . . TGTGCCAGCAGCCAAGTCAGGGGAGTTGGCACAGATACGCAGTATTTT CASSQVRGVGTDTQYF
TRBJ2-7 TRBV7-9 14 TRBD2 many TGTGCCAGCAGCTTAGTACTAGCGGGAGAAGAGCAGTACTTC CASSLVLAGEEQYF
TRBJ1-1 TRBV29-1 17 TRBD1 many TGCAGCGTGCGAACCCCGGGACAGTTTGTGGACAACACTGAAGCTTTCTTT CSVRTPGQFVDNTEAFF
TRBJ1-1 TRBV12-3/TRBV12-4 14 TRBD1 many TGTGCCAGCAGTCCCGACAGGGACACCCCTGAAGCTTTCTTT CASSPDRDTPEAFF
TRBJ1-2 TRBV7-6 11 . many TGTGCCAGCAGCTTGTCTATGGGCTACACCTTC CASSLSMGYTF
TRBJ1-1 TRBV12-3/TRBV12-4 17 TRBD1 few TGTGCCAGCAGTTTAAAATCGCGGTGGACAGGGGGACGCATGGCTTTCTTT CASSLKSRWTGGRMAFF
TRBJ1-5 TRBV6-1 14 . . TGTGCCAGCAGCCAGAACAGGGTGAATCAGCCCCAGCATTTT CASSQNRVNQPQHF
TRBJ1-1 TRBV5-6 15 . few TGTGCCAGCAGCTTGGCCATAACGGGGAACACTGAAGCTTTCTTT CASSLAITGNTEAFF
TRBJ2-1 TRBV9 15 . . TGTGCCAGCAGCGCAGACAGTGCCTCCTACAATGAGCAGTTCTTC CASSADSASYNEQFF
TRBJ2-1 TRBV12-5 16 TRBD1 many TGTGCTAGTGGTTTGGTGGGACACAGGCAGGGGGATGAGCAGTTCTTC CASGLVGHRQGDEQFF
TRBJ2-1 TRBV7-8 20 TRBD2 many TGTGCCAGCAGCATTGGACTAGCGGGGGGAGAACACATATCCTACAATGAGCAGTTCTTC CASSIGLAGGEHISYNEQFF
TRBJ1-1 TRBV12-3/TRBV12-4 14 . many TGTGCCAGCAGTTTTCTGGGTGGTCCCACTGAAGCTTTCTTT CASSFLGGPTEAFF
TRBJ2-5 TRBV7-2 15 . many TGTGCCAGCAGCTTAAGATCGGGGGATCAAGAGACCCAGTACTTC CASSLRSGDQETQYF
TRBJ1-1 TRBV2 15 . few TGTGCCAGCAGTGAAACGCCCTTGGGAAACACTGAAGCTTTCTTT CASSETPLGNTEAFF
TRBJ2-7 TRBV5-6 14 . . TGTGCCAGCAGCTCGGGACAAGAACCTCACGAGCAGTACTTC CASSSGQEPHEQYF
TRBJ2-1 TRBV4-1 17 TRBD2 few TGCGCCAGCAGCCAAGATAAAAGCGGGAGGGTTATCAATGAGCAGTTCTTC CASSQDKSGRVINEQFF